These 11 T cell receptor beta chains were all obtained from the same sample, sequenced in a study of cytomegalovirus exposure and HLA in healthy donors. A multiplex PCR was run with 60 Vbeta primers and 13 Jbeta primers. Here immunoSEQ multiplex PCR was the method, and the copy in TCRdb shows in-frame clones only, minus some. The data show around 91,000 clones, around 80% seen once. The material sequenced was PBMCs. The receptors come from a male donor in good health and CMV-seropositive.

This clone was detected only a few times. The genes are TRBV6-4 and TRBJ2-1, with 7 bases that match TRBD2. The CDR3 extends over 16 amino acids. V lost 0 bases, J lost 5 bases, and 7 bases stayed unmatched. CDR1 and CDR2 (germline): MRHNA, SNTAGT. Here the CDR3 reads CASSDSHGTTNNEQFF. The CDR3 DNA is TGTGCCAGCAGTGACTCCCACGGGACTACTAACAATGAGCAGTTCTTC.

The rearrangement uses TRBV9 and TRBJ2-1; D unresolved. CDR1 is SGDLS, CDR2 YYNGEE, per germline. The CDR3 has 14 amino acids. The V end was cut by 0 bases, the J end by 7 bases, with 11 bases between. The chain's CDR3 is CASSVVSRSNEQFF. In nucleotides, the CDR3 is TGTGCCAGCAGCGTAGTATCTAGATCGAATGAGCAGTTCTTC.

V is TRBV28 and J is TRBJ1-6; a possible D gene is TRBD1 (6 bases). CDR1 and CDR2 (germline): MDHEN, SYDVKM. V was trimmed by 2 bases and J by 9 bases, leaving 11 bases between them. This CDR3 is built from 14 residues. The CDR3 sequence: CASSLEGRGSPLHF. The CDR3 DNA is TGTGCCAGCAGTTTAGAGGGCAGGGGTTCACCCCTCCACTTT. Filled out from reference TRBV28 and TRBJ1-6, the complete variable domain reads DVKVTQSSRYLVKRTGEKVFLECVQDMDHENMFWYRQDPGLGLRLIYFSYDVKMKEKGDIPEGYSVSREKKERFSLILESASTNQTSMYLCASSLEGRGSPLHFGNGTRLTVT.

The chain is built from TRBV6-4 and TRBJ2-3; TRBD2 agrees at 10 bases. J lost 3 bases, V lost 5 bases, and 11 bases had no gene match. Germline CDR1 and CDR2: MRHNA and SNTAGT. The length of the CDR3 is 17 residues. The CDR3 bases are TGTGCCAGCAGTCCCGGTGGAGCGGGAGGGGGAACAGATACGCAGTATTTT. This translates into CASSPGGAGGGTDTQYF.

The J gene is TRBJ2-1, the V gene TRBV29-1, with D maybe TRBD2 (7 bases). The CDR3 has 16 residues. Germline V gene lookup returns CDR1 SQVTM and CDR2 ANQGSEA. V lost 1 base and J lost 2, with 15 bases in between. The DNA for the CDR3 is TGCAGCGTTGAAGCGCGGGGGCGAGATACCTACAATGAGCAGTTCTTC. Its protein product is CSVEARGRDTYNEQFF.

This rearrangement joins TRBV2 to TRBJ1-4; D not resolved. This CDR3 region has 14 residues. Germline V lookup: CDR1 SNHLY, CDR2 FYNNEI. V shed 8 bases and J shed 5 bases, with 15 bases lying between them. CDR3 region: CASVAMEANEKLFF. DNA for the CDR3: TGTGCCAGCGTGGCCATGGAGGCAAATGAAAAACTGTTTTTT.

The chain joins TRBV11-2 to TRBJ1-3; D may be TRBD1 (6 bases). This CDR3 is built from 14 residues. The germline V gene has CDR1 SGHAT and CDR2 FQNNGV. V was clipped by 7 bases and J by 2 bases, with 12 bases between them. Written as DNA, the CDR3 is TGTGCCAGCACCCAGAGGGGGACTGGAAACACCATATATTTT. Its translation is CASTQRGTGNTIYF.

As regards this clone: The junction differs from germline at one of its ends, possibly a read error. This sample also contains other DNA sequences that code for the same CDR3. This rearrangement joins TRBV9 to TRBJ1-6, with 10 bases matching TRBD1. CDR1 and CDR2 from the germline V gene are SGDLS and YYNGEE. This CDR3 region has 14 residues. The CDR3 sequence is CASSAGQGDSPLHF. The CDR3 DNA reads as TGTGCCAGCAGCGCTGGACAGGGGGATTCACCTCTCCACTTT.

The CDR3 DNA follows: TGTGCCAGCAGCGAAAGGGGGTCCATAGATACGCAGTATTTT. Translated: CASSERGSIDTQYF. V gene TRBV9 combines with J gene TRBJ2-3; D possibly corresponds to TRBD1 (6 bases). Germline V gives CDR1 SGDLS, CDR2 YYNGEE. The CDR3 extends over 14 amino acids. With 3 bases removed from V and 5 bases from J, the gap between germline ends came to 13 bases.

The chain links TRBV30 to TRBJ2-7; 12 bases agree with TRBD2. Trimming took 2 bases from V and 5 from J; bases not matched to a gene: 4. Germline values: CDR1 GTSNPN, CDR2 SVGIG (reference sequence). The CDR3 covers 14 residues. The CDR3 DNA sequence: TGTGCCTGGAGTACTAGCGGGGGGAGCGACGAGCAGTACTTC. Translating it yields CAWSTSGGSDEQYF.

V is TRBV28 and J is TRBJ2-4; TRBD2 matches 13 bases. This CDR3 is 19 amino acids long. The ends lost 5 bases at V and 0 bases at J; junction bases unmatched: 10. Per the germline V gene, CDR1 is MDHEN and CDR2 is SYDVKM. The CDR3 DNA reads TGTGCCAGCAGTCCACTACAACTAGCGGGGGGGCTAGCCAAAAACATTCAGTACTTC. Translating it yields CASSPLQLAGGLAKNIQYF.